The 23 T cell receptor beta chains given below trace back to one sample, sequenced in a study of blood T cell repertoires in COVID-19. The protocol was immunoSEQ multiplex PCR, while the TCRdb copy is restricted to in-frame clones and leaves out a portion. The sample has roughly 230,000 clones, about 91% seen once. Specimen: peripheral blood. Every receptor here comes from a woman between 35 and 50 years old who had recovered from COVID-19.

The rearrangement links TRBV2 to TRBJ1-2; tentatively, D is TRBD1 (5 bases). The length of the CDR3 is 15 residues. The V end lost 2 bases, the J end lost 3 bases, and 13 bases lay between the germline ends. Germline values: CDR1 SNHLY, CDR2 FYNNEI. CDR3 in DNA: TGTGCCAGCAGTGAAAAGGGACGGGGGTACTATGGCTACACCTTC. This gives the protein CASSEKGRGYYGYTF.

V is TRBV5-1 and J is TRBJ2-3; 9 nucleotides match TRBD2. The CDR3 length is 17 residues. Germline CDR1 SGHRS, CDR2 YFSETQ. V gave up 1 base and J gave up 0 bases; unmatched junction bases: 6. The CDR3 DNA follows: TGCGCCAGCAGCTTGCTGGCTAGCGGGACTAGCACAGATACGCAGTATTTT. It yields the protein CASSLLASGTSTDTQYF. The full variable domain, completed using reference TRBV5-1 and TRBJ2-3, is KAGVTQTPRYLIKTRGQQVTLSCSPISGHRSVSWYQQTPGQGLQFLFEYFSETQRNKGNFPGRFSGRQFSNSRSEMNVSTLELGDSALYLCASSLLASGTSTDTQYFGPGTRLTVL.

The chain has TRBV3-1 (or the pseudogene TRBV3-2) and TRBJ1-1; possible D gene TRBD1, 5 bases. The CDR3 runs 14 residues. The germline V gene has CDR1 LGHDT and CDR2 YNNKEL (reference sequence). V lost 4 bases and J lost 4, with 13 bases in between. The DNA of the CDR3 is TGTGCCAGCAGCCCGGGGGGGGGATTCACTGAAGCTTTCTTT. Its translation is CASSPGGGFTEAFF.

The chain links TRBV7-9 to TRBJ1-1, with TRBD1 identical over 12 bases. CDR1 SEHNR and CDR2 FQNEAQ come from the germline V gene (reference sequence). The length of the CDR3 is 12 residues. J lost 6 bases, V lost 11 bases, and 4 bases had no gene match. The CDR3, as DNA: TGTGCCGGGGGACAGGGGGCTCCTGAAGCTTTCTTT. Amino acids: CAGGQGAPEAFF.

The chain links TRBV10-2 to TRBJ2-7; 9 positions agree with TRBD1. This CDR3 region has 16 residues. The V gene end was trimmed by 3 bases and the J gene end by 7 bases; junction bases not matched to a gene: 13. From germline, CDR1 is WSHSY and CDR2 SAAADI. CDR3 amino acids: CASSDLPKDRGREQYF. In nucleotides, the CDR3 is TGCGCCAGCAGTGACTTACCCAAAGACAGGGGGAGGGAGCAGTACTTC.

V and J are TRBV4-1 and TRBJ2-7; D might be TRBD1 (5 bases). The V and J ends lost 0 bases and 2 bases respectively, with 14 bases between them. The CDR3 consists of 16 residues. The germline V gene has CDR1 MGHRA and CDR2 YSYEKL. The CDR3 is CASSQDQGKTTYEQYV. CDR3 in DNA: TGCGCCAGCAGCCAAGATCAGGGCAAAACCACCTACGAGCAGTACGTC.

The chain links TRBV29-1 to TRBJ1-4, with 10 positions matching TRBD1. The J segment lost 8 bases and the V segment lost 3 bases, leaving 3 bases of the junction unmatched. Germline V lookup: CDR1 SQVTM, CDR2 ANQGSEA. The CDR3 runs to 13 residues. CDR3 residues: CSVEDRGEEKLFF. The CDR3 bases are TGCAGCGTTGAGGACAGGGGGGAAGAAAAACTGTTTTTT.

This clone appeared once. This rearrangement joins TRBV6-5 to TRBJ2-7; 7 bases agree with TRBD1. Germline lookup yields CDR1 MNHEY and CDR2 SVGAGI. V lost 2 bases to trimming and J lost 4 bases; unmatched junction nucleotides: 8. The CDR3 extends over 15 amino acids. The CDR3 sequence: CASSYDRVSGYEQYF. The CDR3 DNA sequence: TGTGCCAGCAGTTACGACAGGGTCTCGGGGTACGAGCAGTACTTC.

The CDR3: CASTAGWRGPQETQYF. CDR3 DNA: TGTGCCAGCACCGCAGGGTGGCGGGGGCCCCAGGAGACCCAGTACTTC. The chain links TRBV5-6 to TRBJ2-5, with D perhaps matching TRBD2 (7 bases). Germline CDR1 reads SGHDT; CDR2 reads YYEEEE. The length of the CDR3 is 16 residues. Trimming took 6 bases from V and 5 from J, leaving 23 bases between them.

This clone was seen just once. The chain links TRBV11-3 to TRBJ2-1; the match to TRBD2 covers 7 bases. Trimming cost V 2 bases and J 5 bases; bases outside gene matches: 12. This CDR3 has 17 residues. Germline V gene lookup returns CDR1 SGHNT and CDR2 YENEEA. CDR3 DNA sequence: TGTGCCAGCAGCTTATACGGGGGTCTGGCGGGAGACAATGAGCAGTTCTTC. Its translation is CASSLYGGLAGDNEQFF.

V gene TRBV7-2 combines with J gene TRBJ2-3, with D tentatively TRBD2 (5 bases). Germline loops: CDR1 SGHTA, CDR2 FQGNSA. There are 13 residues in the CDR3. Trimming removed 5 bases from V and 14 bases from J, with 20 bases in between. The CDR3 DNA follows: TGTGCCAGCAGCCAAATCCACGGGGTAGTAGCGTATTTT. Translating gives CASSQIHGVVAYF.

V gene TRBV27 combines with J gene TRBJ1-6; unclear D gene. CDR1 is MNHEY and CDR2 is SMNVEV in the germline V gene (reference sequence). V lost 4 bases to trimming and J lost 0 bases, with 7 bases between them. The CDR3 length is 15 residues. CDR3 sequence (DNA): TGTGCCAGCAGTTCACAGAGCTCCTATAATTCACCCCTCCACTTT. Its protein product is CASSSQSSYNSPLHF.

This clone was seen only once. The chain carries TRBV7-6 and TRBJ2-7, with D perhaps matching TRBD2 (6 bases). The germline V gene has CDR1 SGHVS and CDR2 FNYEAQ. V lost 5 bases and J lost 3, with 8 bases in between. The length of the CDR3 is 12 residues. This chain's CDR3 is CASSPGGYEQYF. DNA for the CDR3: TGTGCCAGCAGCCCCGGGGGCTACGAGCAGTACTTC.

This chain joins TRBV5-6 and TRBJ2-2, with 11 bases lining up with TRBD2. The CDR3 is 17 residues long. CDR1 and CDR2 from the germline V gene are SGHDT and YYEEEE. V was pared by 0 bases and J by 2 bases, with 3 bases of the junction left unmatched. The DNA for the CDR3 is TGTGCCAGCAGCTTGGTACTAGCGGGAGTTAACACCGGGGAGCTGTTTTTT. Its protein product is CASSLVLAGVNTGELFF.

The chain combines TRBV28 with TRBJ2-3; 7 positions agree with TRBD2. The CDR3 totals 16 residues. Germline CDR1 reads MDHEN; CDR2 reads SYDVKM. V lost 3 bases to trimming and J lost 2 bases; unmatched junction nucleotides: 8. The CDR3 region is CASSFNLADFTDTQYF. Written as DNA, the CDR3 is TGTGCCAGCAGTTTCAACCTAGCGGACTTCACAGATACGCAGTATTTT.

The chain employs TRBV10-3 and TRBJ2-3; a possible D gene is TRBD2 (5 bases). The CDR3 is 15 amino acids. From germline, CDR1 is ENHRY and CDR2 SYGVKD. Trimming took off 5 bases at V and 0 bases at J, with 12 bases between the two ends. The CDR3 here is CAISKLETSTDTQYF. The CDR3 DNA reads as TGTGCCATCAGTAAACTAGAGACTAGCACAGATACGCAGTATTTT.

This clone came up once. This chain connects TRBV19 to TRBJ1-1; D is possibly TRBD1 (5 bases). The CDR3 is made up of 14 amino acids. Germline V CDR1 and CDR2: LNHDA, SQIVND (reference sequence). The V gene lost 5 bases and the J gene lost 10 bases, with 20 bases spanning the gap. The CDR3 reads CASSPSSGGWVAFF. The CDR3 region has the DNA TGTGCCAGTAGTCCATCCTCGGGGGGTTGGGTAGCTTTCTTT.

The table lists this clone with a few counts. The chain carries TRBV6-2 or TRBV6-3 and TRBJ1-2; D gene uncertain. V gave up 0 bases and J gave up 14 bases, with 25 bases separating them. Germline assignment: CDR1 MNHEY and CDR2 SVGEGT. The CDR3 sequence is 16 residues long. In nucleotides, the CDR3 is TGTGCCAGCAGTTACTCGAGGCTAACGGTATCCTCCCGCAGTACCTTC. As protein: CASSYSRLTVSSRSTF.

The V gene is TRBV5-1, the J gene TRBJ1-2; D is possibly TRBD1 (5 bases). V was trimmed by 0 bases and J by 8 bases, leaving 20 bases between them. CDR1 and CDR2 (germline): SGHRS, YFSETQ. The CDR3 runs to 16 residues. CDR3 amino acids: CASSLGRQAGIIGYTF. In DNA, the CDR3 is TGCGCCAGCAGCTTGGGGCGTCAGGCAGGGATCATCGGCTACACCTTC. Filled out from reference TRBV5-1 and TRBJ1-2, the complete variable domain reads KAGVTQTPRYLIKTRGQQVTLSCSPISGHRSVSWYQQTPGQGLQFLFEYFSETQRNKGNFPGRFSGRQFSNSRSEMNVSTLELGDSALYLCASSLGRQAGIIGYTFGSGTRLTVV.

The chain combines TRBV7-9 with TRBJ2-7; D might be TRBD2 (5 bases). The CDR3 runs 13 residues. Trimming took 0 bases from V and 4 from J, leaving 7 bases between them. Germline CDR1 and CDR2: SEHNR and FQNEAQ (reference sequence). The DNA for the CDR3 is TGTGCCAGCAGCTTAGCCGGGGTATACGAGCAGTACTTC. Amino acids: CASSLAGVYEQYF. The variable domain in full, completed from reference TRBV7-9 and TRBJ2-7, reads DTGVSQNPRHKITKRGQNVTFRCDPISEHNRLYWYRQTLGQGPEFLTYFQNEAQLEKSRLLSDRFSAERPKGSFSTLEIQRTEQGDSAMYLCASSLAGVYEQYFGPGTRLTVT.

The chain uses TRBV11-3 and TRBJ2-3; 7 bases line up with TRBD2. The CDR3 is made up of 14 amino acids. The ends lost 8 bases at V and 1 base at J; junction bases unmatched: 6. CDR1 SGHNT and CDR2 YENEEA come from the germline V gene. The CDR3 loop reads CASRQRERTDTQYF. CDR3 nucleotides: TGTGCCAGCCGGCAGCGGGAACGCACAGATACGCAGTATTTT.

The chain has TRBV5-4 and TRBJ2-3; 14 bases are a match to TRBD2. Trimming cost V 5 bases and J 0 bases; bases outside gene matches: 8. CDR1 SGHNT and CDR2 YYREEE come from the germline V gene (reference sequence). The CDR3 contains 18 residues. CDR3 in DNA: TGTGCCAGCAGGAGTGGACTAGCGGGGGGCCCTAGCACAGATACGCAGTATTTT. Translated, it gives CASRSGLAGGPSTDTQYF.

This clone was recorded once. For the CDR3, the DNA is TGTGCCAGCAGTGAGCGGGGGGCGGTTTCCTACGAGCAGTACTTC. It specifies CASSERGAVSYEQYF. V gene TRBV6-1 combines with J gene TRBJ2-7; 8 bases are a match to TRBD2. V was clipped by 3 bases and J by 1 base; unmatched bases: 5. This CDR3 has 15 amino acids. CDR1 and CDR2 (germline): MNHNS, SASEGT.